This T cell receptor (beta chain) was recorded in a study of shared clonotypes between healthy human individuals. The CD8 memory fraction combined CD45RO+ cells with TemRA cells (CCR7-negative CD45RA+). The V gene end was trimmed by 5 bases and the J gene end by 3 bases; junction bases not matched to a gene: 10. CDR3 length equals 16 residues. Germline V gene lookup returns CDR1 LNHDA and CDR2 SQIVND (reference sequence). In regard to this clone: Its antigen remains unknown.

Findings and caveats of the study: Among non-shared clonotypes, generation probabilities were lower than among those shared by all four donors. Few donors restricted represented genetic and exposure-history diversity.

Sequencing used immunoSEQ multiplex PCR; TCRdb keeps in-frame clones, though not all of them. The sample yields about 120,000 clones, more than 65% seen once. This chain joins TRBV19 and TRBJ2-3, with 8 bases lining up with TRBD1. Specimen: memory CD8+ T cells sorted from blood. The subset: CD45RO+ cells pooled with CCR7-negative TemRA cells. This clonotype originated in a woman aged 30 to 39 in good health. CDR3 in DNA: TGTGCCAGTAGTCACCAGACAGGGGAAGGGACAGATACGCAGTATTTT. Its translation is CASSHQTGEGTDTQYF.